These 15 T cell receptor beta chains were sequenced from one sample in a study of blood T cell repertoires in COVID-19. Sequenced by immunoSEQ multiplex PCR; TCRdb stores in-frame clones only, minus some. The table lists roughly 100,000 clones, around 87% of them singletons. What was sequenced was peripheral blood. These receptor sequences come from a man aged 45 to 65 with acute or convalescent COVID-19.

This clone was detected only once. The genes are TRBV5-4 and TRBJ2-1; 12 positions match TRBD2. The CDR3 totals 14 residues. Looked up from germline, CDR1 is SGHNT and CDR2 is YYREEE (reference sequence). V shed 5 bases and J 7 bases; nucleotides not matched to a gene: 4. Here the CDR3 DNA reads TGTGCCAGCAGTCTAGCGGGAGGGCCGAATGAGCAGTTCTTC. Translation gives CASSLAGGPNEQFF.

The chain uses TRBV11-3 and TRBJ2-1; 9 bases align to TRBD2. The germline V gene has CDR1 SGHNT and CDR2 YENEEA. Unmatched junction bases numbered 1, after V lost 2 bases and J lost 2 bases. This CDR3 comprises 15 residues. CDR3 DNA: TGTGCCAGCAGCTTATTAGCGGGAGCCTACAATGAGCAGTTCTTC. This codes for CASSLLAGAYNEQFF.

This clone was seen a single time. V and J are TRBV3-1 (or the pseudogene TRBV3-2) and TRBJ2-3; 9 bases map to TRBD2. Germline CDR1 and CDR2: LGHDT and YNNKEL (reference sequence). The J segment lost 5 bases and the V segment lost 1 base, leaving 4 bases of the junction unmatched. This CDR3 is built from 15 residues. CDR3 DNA: TGTGCCAGCAGCCAAGCCAGGACTAGCGTAGATACGCAGTATTTT. This codes for CASSQARTSVDTQYF.

The V and J genes are TRBV9 and TRBJ2-5, with D tentatively TRBD2 (6 bases). Germline CDR1 and CDR2: SGDLS and YYNGEE. V was shortened by 3 bases and J by 7 bases, with 16 bases between the two germline ends. CDR3 length equals 14 residues. CDR3: CASSGGTPGGTQYF. The CDR3 DNA is TGTGCCAGCAGCGGGGGCACGCCCGGGGGGACCCAGTACTTC.

V gene TRBV14 combines with J gene TRBJ2-7, with 8 bases lining up with TRBD2. CDR1 is SGHDN and CDR2 is FVKESK in the germline V gene. J lost 6 bases, V lost 1 base, and 8 bases had no gene match. This CDR3 is 15 amino acids long. The CDR3 bases are TGTGCCAGCAGCCAAGTACTAGCGGCGAGGGGCGAGCAGTACTTC. This codes for CASSQVLAARGEQYF.

The chain uses TRBV12-3 or TRBV12-4 and TRBJ2-7; D perhaps matches TRBD1 (6 bases). The ends were cut back, 6 bases at V and 9 bases at J, with 15 bases in the middle. The CDR3 is made up of 12 amino acids. For the CDR3, the DNA is TGTGCCAGCAGCCCCGACAGGTTGTGGCAGTACTTC. Its protein is CASSPDRLWQYF.

The V gene is TRBV4-1, the J gene TRBJ1-6; D gene unclear. The CDR3 totals 14 residues. The ends were cut back, 7 bases at V and 7 bases at J, with 14 bases in the middle. Germline CDR1 is MGHRA and CDR2 is YSYEKL. The DNA of the CDR3 is TGCGCCAGCAACCCCGTAGAGCACAATTCACCCCTCCACTTT. This codes for CASNPVEHNSPLHF.

This clone showed up just once. The chain has TRBV5-8 and TRBJ1-3; 8 bases line up with TRBD1. CDR3 length equals 16 residues. Germline-derived CDR1 and CDR2 are SGHTS and YDEGEE. V lost 4 bases and J lost 4; bases outside the gene matches: 10. CDR3 DNA: TGTGCCAGCAGCCTGTTTCAGGGGGCGCGGGGAAACACCATATATTTT. Protein: CASSLFQGARGNTIYF. Together with reference TRBV5-8 and TRBJ1-3, the CDR3 gives the full variable domain: EAGVTQSPTHLIKTRGQQATLRCSPISGHTSVYWYQQALGLGLQFLLWYDEGEERNRGNFPPRFSGRQFPNYSSELNVNALELEDSALYLCASSLFQGARGNTIYFGEGSWLTVV.

The V call is TRBV3-1 (or the pseudogene TRBV3-2), the J call TRBJ2-5; 11 positions match TRBD1. V was pared by 4 bases and J by 4 bases, with 8 bases of the junction left unmatched. This CDR3 has 16 amino acids. CDR1 is LGHDT, CDR2 YNNKEL, per germline (reference sequence). Written as DNA, the CDR3 is TGTGCCAGCAGCCTGGGACAGGGGGTGCGCGGAGAGACCCAGTACTTC. Its translation: CASSLGQGVRGETQYF.

The J gene is TRBJ2-7, the V gene TRBV6-5; possible D gene TRBD1, 6 bases. Germline CDR1 is MNHEY and CDR2 is SVGAGI. The CDR3 runs to 15 residues. The V end lost 8 bases, the J end lost 2 bases, and 19 bases lay between the germline ends. DNA for the CDR3: TGTGCCAGCCGAGAATGGGGACAAGGGCCCTACGAGCAGTACTTC. Translated, it gives CASREWGQGPYEQYF.

The chain links TRBV29-1 to TRBJ2-1; a possible D gene is TRBD2 (6 bases). CDR1 SQVTM and CDR2 ANQGSEA come from the germline V gene. The length of the CDR3 is 11 residues. V was clipped by 6 bases and J by 9 bases, with 12 bases between them. CDR3 amino acids: CSVRLEGEQFF. CDR3 nucleotides: TGCAGCGTCAGACTGGAGGGTGAGCAGTTCTTC.

V and J are TRBV12-3 or TRBV12-4 and TRBJ1-6; the D is unclear. Trimming removed 2 bases at V and 10 bases at J, with 9 bases between. This CDR3 has 13 amino acids. CDR3 sequence (DNA): TGTGCCAGCAGTTTAAACGGGGTATCACCCCTCCACTTT. The encoded protein is CASSLNGVSPLHF.

This chain joins TRBV5-1 and TRBJ2-1; 7 bases map to TRBD1. The CDR3 runs to 12 residues. In germline, CDR1 is SGHRS, CDR2 YFSETQ. V was pared by 6 bases and J by 9 bases, with 6 bases of the junction left unmatched. This chain's CDR3 is CASTPGGPEQFF. The CDR3 bases are TGCGCCAGCACACCAGGGGGTCCTGAGCAGTTCTTC.

The gene calls are TRBV3-1 (or the pseudogene TRBV3-2) and TRBJ1-2; no clear D gene. Germline V gives CDR1 LGHDT, CDR2 YNNKEL (reference sequence). V lost 0 bases and J lost 6, with 8 bases in between. This CDR3 comprises 13 residues. CDR3 amino acids: CASSQDKRDGYTF. The CDR3 coding sequence is TGTGCCAGCAGCCAAGATAAGAGGGATGGCTACACCTTC.

There are a few counts of this clone. This CDR3 reads CASSLSGGPTYEQYF. The CDR3 nucleotides are TGTGCCAGCAGTTTATCCGGCGGCCCTACCTACGAGCAGTACTTC. J is TRBJ2-7 and V is TRBV28; D unresolved. V was pared by 1 base and J by 2 bases, with 12 bases between. This CDR3 is 15 amino acids long. Per the germline V gene, CDR1 is MDHEN and CDR2 is SYDVKM.